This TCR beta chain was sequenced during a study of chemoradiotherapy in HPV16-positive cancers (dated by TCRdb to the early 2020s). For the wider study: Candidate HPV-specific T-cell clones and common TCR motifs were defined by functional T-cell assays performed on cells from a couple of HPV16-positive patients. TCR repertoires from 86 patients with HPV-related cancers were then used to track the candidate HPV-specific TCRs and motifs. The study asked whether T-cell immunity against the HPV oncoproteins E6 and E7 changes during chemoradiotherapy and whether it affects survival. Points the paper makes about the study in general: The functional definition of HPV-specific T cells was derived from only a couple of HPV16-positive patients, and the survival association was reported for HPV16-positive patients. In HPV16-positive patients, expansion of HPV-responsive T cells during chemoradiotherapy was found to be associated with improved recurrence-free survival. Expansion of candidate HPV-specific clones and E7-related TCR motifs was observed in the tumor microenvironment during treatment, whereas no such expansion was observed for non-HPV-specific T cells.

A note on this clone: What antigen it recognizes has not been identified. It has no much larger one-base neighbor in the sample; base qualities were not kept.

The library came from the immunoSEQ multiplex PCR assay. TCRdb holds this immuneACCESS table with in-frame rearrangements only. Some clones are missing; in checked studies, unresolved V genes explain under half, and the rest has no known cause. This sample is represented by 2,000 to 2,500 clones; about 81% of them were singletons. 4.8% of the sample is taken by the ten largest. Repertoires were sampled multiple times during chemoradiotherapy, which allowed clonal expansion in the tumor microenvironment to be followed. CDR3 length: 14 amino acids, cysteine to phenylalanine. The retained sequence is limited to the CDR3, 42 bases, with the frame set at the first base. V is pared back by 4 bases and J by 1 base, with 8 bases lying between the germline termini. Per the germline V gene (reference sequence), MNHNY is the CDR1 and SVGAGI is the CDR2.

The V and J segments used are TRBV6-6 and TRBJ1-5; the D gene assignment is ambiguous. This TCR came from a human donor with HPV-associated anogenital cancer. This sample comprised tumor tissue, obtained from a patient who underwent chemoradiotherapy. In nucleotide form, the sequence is TGTGCCAGCAGTTTACATAGAAGCAATCAGCCCCAGCATTTT. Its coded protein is CASSLHRSNQPQHF.